This TCR beta chain is from a study of T cells after yellow fever vaccination (dated by TCRdb to about 2019). Broadly, across the study: Libraries from fractions with low cell numbers were prepared with the SMART-Seq v4 Ultra Low Input RNA kit. Bulk TCR alpha and beta repertoires were sequenced longitudinally to track T-cell clones before and after primary and booster YFV17D yellow fever vaccination. Two healthy male donors made up the cohort, one aged 18 to 29 years and the other aged 30 to 40 years. Bulk PBMC replicates and cell subsets were isolated from blood drawn at multiple timepoints before and after both primary and secondary immunization. What the authors observed across the whole study: A small share of clonotypes was detected in both CD4 and CD8 compartments, with the overlap likely arising from convergent recombination. Compared with the primary T-cell response, the secondary T-cell response was weaker but faster, peaking on day 5 rather than day 15. Most clones expanded after primary vaccination were re-detected after the booster (around 96% of CD4 and 88% of CD8), suggesting broad memory maintenance. Because the study included only a couple of donors, the extent to which the findings can be generalized is limited. FACS-sorted repertoires could contain abundant contaminating clonotypes from the bulk population, so computational filtering was required.

TCR cDNA was made using 5'RACE template switching, a step that added a universal primer site and unique molecular identifiers. Priming for cDNA synthesis came from both the TCR alpha and TCR beta constant segments. Libraries were amplified in two PCR steps, with sample barcodes and sequencing adapters added in the second step. Libraries were sequenced on Illumina HiSeq 2500 (2x100 bp) or NovaSeq (2x150 bp). Regarding the original processing steps: Reads were demultiplexed and collapsed into UMI consensus sequences with MIGEC, and V(D)J alignment was performed with MiXCR. Using edgeR on replicate PBMC samples, clonotypes were called vaccine-responding if FDR was below 0.01 and the log2 fold change was above 5 up to day 15. Bulk clonotypes were assigned CD4 or CD8 identity according to which sequenced CD4 or CD8 repertoire held them at higher abundance. TCRdb cleaned the public reads at Q25 with fastp, built clones with MiXCR and kept in-frame beta chains. Rows are combined by CDR3 protein, so each entry shows the most common genes and DNA. These V and J calls rely on TCRdb rather than the paper's analysis. For this sample the table gives some 400,000 distinct CDR3 sequences, of which 6.2% were detected only once. Clones ranked in the top ten supply approximately 15% of the sample.

The intended sense of this specimen's treatment or condition label: live attenuated yellow fever vaccine strain. Two biological replicates of bulk PBMCs were collected at each blood-draw timepoint. PBMCs were isolated from peripheral blood using a standard Ficoll-Paque protocol. RNA was extracted with TriZol from bulk PBMCs, CD4 and CD8 fractions, and dextramer-positive and dextramer-negative fractions. This clonotype has a count of ten or more. Which antigen it targets is not known. No per-base quality is available; no much larger clone lies one base away. CDR1 and CDR2 were assigned from the germline V gene as MNHEY and SVGEGT. Germline trimming amounts to 7 bases on V and 1 base on J, with 11 as the count of junction bases outside the gene matches. CDR3 length: 17 amino acids, cysteine to phenylalanine. The DNA shown is the 51-base CDR3, in frame from base 1.

This clonotype originated in a man aged 25 to 40 who received the YFV17D yellow fever vaccine. This receptor chain uses TRBV6-2 or TRBV6-3 and TRBJ2-3, with 10 junctional bases fitting TRBD2. The source material was PBMCs, sampled 5 days after the yellow fever booster vaccination. Here the CDR3 is given as CASTPGLAERRTDTQYF. At the DNA level, the sequence is TGTGCCAGCACCCCCGGACTAGCGGAGAGACGCACAGATACGCAGTATTTT.